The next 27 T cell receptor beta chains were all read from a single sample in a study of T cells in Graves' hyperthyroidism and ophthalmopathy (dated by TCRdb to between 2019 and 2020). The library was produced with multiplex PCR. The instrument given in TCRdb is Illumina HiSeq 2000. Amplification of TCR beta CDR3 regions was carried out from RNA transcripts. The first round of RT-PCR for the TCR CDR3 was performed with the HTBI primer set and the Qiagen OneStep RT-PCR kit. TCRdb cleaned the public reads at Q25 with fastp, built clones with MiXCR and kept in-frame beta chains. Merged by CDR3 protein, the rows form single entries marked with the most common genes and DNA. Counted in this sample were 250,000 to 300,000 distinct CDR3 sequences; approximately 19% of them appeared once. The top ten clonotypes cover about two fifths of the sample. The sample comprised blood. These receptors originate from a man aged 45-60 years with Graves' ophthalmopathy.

For the CDR3, the DNA is TGTGCCAGCAGTTTTCAGCCCGCCTTAAACAATGAGCAGTTCTTC. Residues: CASSFQPALNNEQFF. This chain connects TRBV27 to TRBJ2-1; D is ambiguous. Deletions cut 3 bases from V and 5 bases from J, with 14 bases between. Germline values: CDR1 MNHEY, CDR2 SMNVEV (reference sequence). CDR3 length equals 15 residues.

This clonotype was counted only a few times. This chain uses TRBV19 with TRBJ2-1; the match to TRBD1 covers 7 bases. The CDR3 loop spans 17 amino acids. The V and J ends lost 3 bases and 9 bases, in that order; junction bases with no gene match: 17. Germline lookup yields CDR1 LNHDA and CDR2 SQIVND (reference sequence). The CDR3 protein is CASSIKGRGRREGEQFF. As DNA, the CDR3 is TGTGCCAGTAGTATTAAGGGTAGGGGGCGAAGAGAGGGTGAGCAGTTCTTC.

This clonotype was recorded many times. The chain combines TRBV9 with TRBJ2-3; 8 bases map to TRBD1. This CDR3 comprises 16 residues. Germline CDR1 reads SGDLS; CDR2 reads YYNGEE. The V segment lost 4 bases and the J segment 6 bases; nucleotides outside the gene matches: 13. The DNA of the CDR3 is TGTGCCAGCAGCCCAGCCGGGACAGGAAGATCGGATACGCAGTATTTT. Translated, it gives CASSPAGTGRSDTQYF.

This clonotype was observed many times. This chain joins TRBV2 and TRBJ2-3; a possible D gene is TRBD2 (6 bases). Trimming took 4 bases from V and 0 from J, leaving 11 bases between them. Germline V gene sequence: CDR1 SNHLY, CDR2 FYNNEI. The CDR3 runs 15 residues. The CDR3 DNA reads TGTGCCAGCAGTGGGCAGGGACTCAGCACAGATACGCAGTATTTT. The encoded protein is CASSGQGLSTDTQYF. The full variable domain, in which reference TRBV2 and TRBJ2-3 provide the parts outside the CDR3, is EPEVTQTPSHQVTQMGQEVILRCVPISNHLYFYWYRQILGQKVEFLVSFYNNEISEKSEIFDDQFSVERPDGSNFTLKIRSTKLEDSAMYFCASSGQGLSTDTQYFGPGTRLTVL.

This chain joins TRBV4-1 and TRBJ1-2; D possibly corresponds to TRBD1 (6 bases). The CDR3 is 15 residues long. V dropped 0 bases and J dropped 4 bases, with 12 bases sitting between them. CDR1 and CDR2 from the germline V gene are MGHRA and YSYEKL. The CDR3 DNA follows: TGCGCCAGCAGCCAAGAACCACAGGGAGGCTATGGCTACACCTTC. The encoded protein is CASSQEPQGGYGYTF.

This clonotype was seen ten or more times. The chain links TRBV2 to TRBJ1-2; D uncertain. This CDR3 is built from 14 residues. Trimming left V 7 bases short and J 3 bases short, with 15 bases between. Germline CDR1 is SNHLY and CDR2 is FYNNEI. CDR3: CASKVVGRDYGYTF. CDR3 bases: TGTGCCAGCAAGGTTGTTGGACGGGACTATGGCTACACCTTC.

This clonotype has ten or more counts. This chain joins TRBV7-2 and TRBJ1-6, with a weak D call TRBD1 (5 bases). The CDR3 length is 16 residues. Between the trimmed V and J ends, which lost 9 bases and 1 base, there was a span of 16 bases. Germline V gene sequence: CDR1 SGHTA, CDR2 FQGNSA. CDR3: CASLTSGGSYNSPLHF. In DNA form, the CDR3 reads TGTGCCAGTCTAACCAGCGGGGGATCCTATAATTCACCCCTCCACTTT.

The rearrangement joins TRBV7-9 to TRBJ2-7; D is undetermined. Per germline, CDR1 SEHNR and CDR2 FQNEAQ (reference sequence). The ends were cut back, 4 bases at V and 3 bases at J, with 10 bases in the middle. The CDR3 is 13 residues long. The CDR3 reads CASSSRQFYEQYF. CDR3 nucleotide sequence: TGTGCCAGCAGCTCGAGACAATTCTACGAGCAGTACTTC.

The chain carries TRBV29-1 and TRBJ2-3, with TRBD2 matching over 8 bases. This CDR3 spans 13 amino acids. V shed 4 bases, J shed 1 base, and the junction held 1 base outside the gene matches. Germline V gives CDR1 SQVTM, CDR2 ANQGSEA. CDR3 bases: TGCAGCGTTGTACTAGCGGGCACAGATACGCAGTATTTT. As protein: CSVVLAGTDTQYF.

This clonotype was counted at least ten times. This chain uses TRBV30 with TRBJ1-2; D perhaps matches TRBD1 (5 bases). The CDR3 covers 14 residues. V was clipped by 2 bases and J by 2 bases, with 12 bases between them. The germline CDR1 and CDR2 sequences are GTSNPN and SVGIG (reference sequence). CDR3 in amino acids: CAWSWGRTNYGYTF. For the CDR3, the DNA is TGTGCCTGGAGTTGGGGCAGAACAAACTATGGCTACACCTTC.

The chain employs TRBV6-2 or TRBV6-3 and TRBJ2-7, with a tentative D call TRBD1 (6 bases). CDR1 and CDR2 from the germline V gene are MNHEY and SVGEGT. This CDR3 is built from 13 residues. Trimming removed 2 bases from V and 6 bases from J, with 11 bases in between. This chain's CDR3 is CASSYVVRGEQYF. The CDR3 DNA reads TGTGCCAGCAGTTACGTGGTCAGGGGCGAGCAGTACTTC.

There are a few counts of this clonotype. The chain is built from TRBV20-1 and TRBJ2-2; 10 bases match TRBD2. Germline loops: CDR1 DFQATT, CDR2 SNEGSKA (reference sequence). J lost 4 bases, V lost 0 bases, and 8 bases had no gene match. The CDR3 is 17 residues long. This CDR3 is CSARDPLRLAGTGELFF. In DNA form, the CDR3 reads TGCAGTGCTAGAGATCCCCTACGACTAGCGGGCACCGGGGAGCTGTTTTTT.

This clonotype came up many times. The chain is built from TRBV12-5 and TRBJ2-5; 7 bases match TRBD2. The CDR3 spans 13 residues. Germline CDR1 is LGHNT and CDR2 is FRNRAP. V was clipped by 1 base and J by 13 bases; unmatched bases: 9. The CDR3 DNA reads TGTGCTAGTGGTTTGGCCCCACGGGGGGAGGCGTACTTC. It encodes CASGLAPRGEAYF.

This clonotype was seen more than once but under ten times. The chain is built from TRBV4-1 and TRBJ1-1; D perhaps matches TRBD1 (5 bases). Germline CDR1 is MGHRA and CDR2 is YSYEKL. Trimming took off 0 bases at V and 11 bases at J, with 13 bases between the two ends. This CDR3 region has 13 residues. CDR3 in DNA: TGCGCCAGCAGCCAAGATTTCCAGGGCATGGCTTTCTTT. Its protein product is CASSQDFQGMAFF.

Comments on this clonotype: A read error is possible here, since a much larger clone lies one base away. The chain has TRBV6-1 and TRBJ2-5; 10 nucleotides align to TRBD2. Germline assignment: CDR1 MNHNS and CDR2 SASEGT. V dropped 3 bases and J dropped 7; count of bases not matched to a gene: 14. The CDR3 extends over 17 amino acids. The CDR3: CASSESTSGDLRGTQYF. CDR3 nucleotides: TGTGCCAGCAGTGAGTCAACTAGCGGGGATCTTCGAGGGACCCAGTACTTC.

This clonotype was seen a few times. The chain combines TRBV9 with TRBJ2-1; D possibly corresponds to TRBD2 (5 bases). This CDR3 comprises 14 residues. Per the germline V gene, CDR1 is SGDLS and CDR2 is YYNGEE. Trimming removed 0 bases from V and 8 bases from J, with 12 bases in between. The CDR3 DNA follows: TGTGCCAGCAGCGTAGTAGGCGGAGGCGATGAGCAGTTCTTC. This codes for CASSVVGGGDEQFF.

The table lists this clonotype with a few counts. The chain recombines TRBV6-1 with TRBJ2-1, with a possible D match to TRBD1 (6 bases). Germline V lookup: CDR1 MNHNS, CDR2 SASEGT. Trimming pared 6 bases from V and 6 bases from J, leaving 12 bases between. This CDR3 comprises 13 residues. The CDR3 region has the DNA TGTGCCAGCAGCTCGGACAGCCCCAATGAGCAGTTCTTC. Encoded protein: CASSSDSPNEQFF.

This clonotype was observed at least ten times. CDR3 coding DNA: TGCAGGGGGGGGGAGTCAAATGGCTACACCTTC. Its protein is CRGGESNGYTF. The chain has TRBV20-1 and TRBJ1-2, with D perhaps matching TRBD1 (5 bases). The CDR3 spans 11 residues. CDR1 DFQATT and CDR2 SNEGSKA come from the germline V gene (reference sequence).

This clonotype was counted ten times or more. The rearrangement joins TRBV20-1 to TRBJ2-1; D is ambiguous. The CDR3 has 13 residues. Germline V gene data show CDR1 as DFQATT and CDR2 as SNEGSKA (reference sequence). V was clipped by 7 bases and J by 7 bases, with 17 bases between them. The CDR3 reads CSVFRRRWNEQFF. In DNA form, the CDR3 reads TGCAGTGTATTCCGGCGGCGGTGGAATGAGCAGTTCTTC.

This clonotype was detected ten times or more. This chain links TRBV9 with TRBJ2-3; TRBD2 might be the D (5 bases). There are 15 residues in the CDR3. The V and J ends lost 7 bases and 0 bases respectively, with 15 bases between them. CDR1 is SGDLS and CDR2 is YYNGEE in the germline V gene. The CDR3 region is CASQRGSDSTDTQYF. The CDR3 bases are TGTGCCAGCCAACGGGGTAGCGACAGCACAGATACGCAGTATTTT.

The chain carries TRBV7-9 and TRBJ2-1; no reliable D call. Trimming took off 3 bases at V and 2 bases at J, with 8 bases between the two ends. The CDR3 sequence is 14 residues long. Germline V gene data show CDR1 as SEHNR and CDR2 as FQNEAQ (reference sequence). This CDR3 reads CASSFTATYNEQFF. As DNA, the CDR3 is TGTGCCAGCAGCTTTACGGCTACCTACAATGAGCAGTTCTTC.

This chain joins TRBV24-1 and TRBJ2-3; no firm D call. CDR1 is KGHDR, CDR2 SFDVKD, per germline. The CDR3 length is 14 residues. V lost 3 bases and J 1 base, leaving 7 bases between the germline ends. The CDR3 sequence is CATSDPAGTDTQYF. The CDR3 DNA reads TGTGCCACCAGTGATCCCGCGGGCACAGATACGCAGTATTTT.

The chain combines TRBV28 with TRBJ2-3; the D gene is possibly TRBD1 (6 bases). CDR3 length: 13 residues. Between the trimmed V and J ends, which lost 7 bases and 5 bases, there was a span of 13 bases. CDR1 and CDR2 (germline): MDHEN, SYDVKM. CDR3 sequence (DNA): TGTGCCAGCATACAGGGAGTGGGAGATACGCAGTATTTT. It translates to CASIQGVGDTQYF.

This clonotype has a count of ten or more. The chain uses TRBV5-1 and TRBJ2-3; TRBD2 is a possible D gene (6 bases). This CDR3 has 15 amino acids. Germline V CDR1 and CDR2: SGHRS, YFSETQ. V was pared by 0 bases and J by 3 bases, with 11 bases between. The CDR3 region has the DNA TGCGCCAGCAGCTTGGGGTTTCGGGAGACAGATACGCAGTATTTT. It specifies CASSLGFRETDTQYF.

The CDR3, as DNA: TGTGCCAGCAGTGGGGGGGCCTCTACAGTCTCTGGAAACACCATATATTTT. This translates into CASSGGASTVSGNTIYF. The chain couples TRBV6-1 to TRBJ1-3; D may be TRBD1 (6 bases). Germline V CDR1 and CDR2: MNHNS, SASEGT. The CDR3 is 17 residues long. Deletions cut 4 bases from V and 0 bases from J, with 16 bases between.

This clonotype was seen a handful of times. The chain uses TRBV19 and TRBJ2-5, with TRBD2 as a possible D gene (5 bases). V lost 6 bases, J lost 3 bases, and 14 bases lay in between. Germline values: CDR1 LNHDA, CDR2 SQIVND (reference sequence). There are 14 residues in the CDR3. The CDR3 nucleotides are TGTGCCAGTAGCCCCGGAGGAGGAAAAGAGACCCAGTACTTC. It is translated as CASSPGGGKETQYF.

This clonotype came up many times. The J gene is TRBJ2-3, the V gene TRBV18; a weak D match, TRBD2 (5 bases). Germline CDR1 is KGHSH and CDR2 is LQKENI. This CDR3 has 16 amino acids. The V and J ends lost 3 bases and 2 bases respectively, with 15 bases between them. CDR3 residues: CASSPEDGLSTDTQYF. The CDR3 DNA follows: TGTGCCAGCTCACCGGAGGACGGTCTCTCCACAGATACGCAGTATTTT.